What follows is one T cell receptor beta chain and its context. The data derive from a study of shared clonotypes between healthy human individuals. Sequenced by immunoSEQ multiplex PCR; TCRdb stores in-frame clones only, minus some. The sample lists about 2.2 million clones; about 93% were seen once. The CDR3 contains 14 residues. Trimming removed 5 bases at V and 11 bases at J, with 19 bases between. Cells designated naive CD8 were CD45RO-negative and were positively selected for CCR7, with terminally differentiated effector memory CD45RA+ cells excluded. Sequences were obtained from naive CD8+ T cells from PBMCs. The chain links TRBV6-7 to TRBJ1-5, with no clear D. TRBV6-7 is filed as an ORF, its function uncertain. The receptor comes from a young man in good health. Some clones in this sample may be carry-over from other donors' samples. In nucleotides, the CDR3 is TGTGCCAGCAGTCTGTCGGGAAGAGGGCCGACCCAGCATTTT. Translation: CASSLSGRGPTQHF.